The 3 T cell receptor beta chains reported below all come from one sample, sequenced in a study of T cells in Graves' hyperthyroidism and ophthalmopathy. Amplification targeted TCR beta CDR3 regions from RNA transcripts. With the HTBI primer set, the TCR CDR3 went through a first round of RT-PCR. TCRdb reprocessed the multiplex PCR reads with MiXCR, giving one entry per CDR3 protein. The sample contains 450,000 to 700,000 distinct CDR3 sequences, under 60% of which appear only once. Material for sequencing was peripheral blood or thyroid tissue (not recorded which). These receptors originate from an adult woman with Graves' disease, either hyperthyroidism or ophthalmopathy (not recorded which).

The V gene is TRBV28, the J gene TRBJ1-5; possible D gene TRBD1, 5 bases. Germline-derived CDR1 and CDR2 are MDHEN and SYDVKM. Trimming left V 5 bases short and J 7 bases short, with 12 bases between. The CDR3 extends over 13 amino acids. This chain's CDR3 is CASSKEGMQPQHF. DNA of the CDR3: TGTGCCAGCAGTAAGGAGGGGATGCAGCCCCAGCATTTT.

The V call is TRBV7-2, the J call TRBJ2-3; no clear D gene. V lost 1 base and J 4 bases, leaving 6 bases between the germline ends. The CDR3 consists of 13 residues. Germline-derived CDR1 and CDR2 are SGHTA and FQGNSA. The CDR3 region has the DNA TGTGCCAGCAGCTTAGGGCCCGCAGATACGCAGTATTTT. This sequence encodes CASSLGPADTQYF.

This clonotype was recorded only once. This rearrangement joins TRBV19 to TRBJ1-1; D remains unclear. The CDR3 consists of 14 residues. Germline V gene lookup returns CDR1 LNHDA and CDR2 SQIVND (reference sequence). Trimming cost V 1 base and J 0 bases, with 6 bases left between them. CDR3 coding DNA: TGTGCCAGTAGTATAGTGGTCATGAACACTGAAGCTTTCTTT. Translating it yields CASSIVVMNTEAFF.